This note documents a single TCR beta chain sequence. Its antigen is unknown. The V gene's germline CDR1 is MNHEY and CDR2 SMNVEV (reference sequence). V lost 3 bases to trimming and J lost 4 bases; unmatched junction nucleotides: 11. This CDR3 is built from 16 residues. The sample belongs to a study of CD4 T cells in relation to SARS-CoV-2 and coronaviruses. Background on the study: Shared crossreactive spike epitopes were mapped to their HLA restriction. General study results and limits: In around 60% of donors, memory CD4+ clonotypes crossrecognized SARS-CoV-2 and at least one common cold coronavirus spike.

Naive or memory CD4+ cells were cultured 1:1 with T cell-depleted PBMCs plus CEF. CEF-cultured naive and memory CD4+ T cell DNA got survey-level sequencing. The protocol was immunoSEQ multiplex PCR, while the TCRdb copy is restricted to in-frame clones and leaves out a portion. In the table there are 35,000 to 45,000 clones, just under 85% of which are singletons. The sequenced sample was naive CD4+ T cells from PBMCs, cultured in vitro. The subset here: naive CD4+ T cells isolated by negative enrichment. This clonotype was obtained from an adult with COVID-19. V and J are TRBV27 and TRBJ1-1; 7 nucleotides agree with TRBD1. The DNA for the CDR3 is TGTGCCAGCAGTTTTCCCCCCCACACAGGGGCCACTGAAGCTTTCTTT. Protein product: CASSFPPHTGATEAFF.